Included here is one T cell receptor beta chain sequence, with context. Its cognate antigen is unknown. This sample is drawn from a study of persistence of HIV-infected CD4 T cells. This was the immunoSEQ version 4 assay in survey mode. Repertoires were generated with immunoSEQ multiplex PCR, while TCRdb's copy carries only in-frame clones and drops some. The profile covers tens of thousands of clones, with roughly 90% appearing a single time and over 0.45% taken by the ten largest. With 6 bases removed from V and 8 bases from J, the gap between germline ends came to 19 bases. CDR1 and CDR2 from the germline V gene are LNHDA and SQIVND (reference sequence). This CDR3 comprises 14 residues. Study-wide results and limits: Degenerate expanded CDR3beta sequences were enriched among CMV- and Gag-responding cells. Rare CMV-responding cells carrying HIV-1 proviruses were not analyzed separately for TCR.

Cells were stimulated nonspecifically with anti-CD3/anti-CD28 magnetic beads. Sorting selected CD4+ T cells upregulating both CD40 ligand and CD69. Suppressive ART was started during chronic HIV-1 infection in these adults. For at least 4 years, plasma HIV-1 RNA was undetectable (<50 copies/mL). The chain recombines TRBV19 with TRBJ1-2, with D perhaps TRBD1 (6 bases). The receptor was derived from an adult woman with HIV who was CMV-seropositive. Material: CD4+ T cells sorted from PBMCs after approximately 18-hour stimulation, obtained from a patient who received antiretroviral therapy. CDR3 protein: CASRGAQGWRGYTF. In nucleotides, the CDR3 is TGTGCCAGTAGGGGGGCGCAGGGGTGGAGGGGCTACACCTTC.